A selection of T cell receptor beta chains follows, all from one sample in a study of CD8 T cell repertoires and HIV-1 epitope variants. These TCRs' antigens remain unknown. Profiled with immunoSEQ multiplex PCR; TCRdb holds only in-frame clones, not every one. The sample yields approximately 5,600 clones, approximately 60% seen once. The specimen was cultured CD8+ T cells derived from PBMCs. These receptors were collected from a male donor with HIV. The CDR3 runs from the conserved cysteine through the conserved F or W. A D gene is named only where the DNA matches it firmly. Clone size appears in some rows only: once, few, many, or a class for an expanded clone.

>TRBV28|TRBJ1-5|NA|NA
CASSLSSRGEQPQHF
TGTGCCAGCAGTTTATCAAGTAGGGGGGAGCAGCCCCAGCATTTT
>TRBV5-1|TRBJ2-2|NA|NA
CASSPNTGELFF
TGCGCCAGCAGCCCGAACACCGGGGAGCTGTTTTTT
>TRBV11-2|TRBJ2-7|few|TRBD1
CASSGEDRGSSYEQYF
TGTGCCAGCAGCGGCGAGGACAGGGGGAGCTCCTACGAGCAGTACTTC
>TRBV29-1|TRBJ2-5|NA|NA
CSVENRQQETQYF
TGCAGCGTTGAAAATCGACAGCAAGAGACCCAGTACTTC
>TRBV5-6|TRBJ2-2|NA|NA
CASSSWTRENTGELFF
TGTGCCAGCAGCTCCTGGACCAGAGAGAACACCGGGGAGCTGTTTTTT
>TRBV11-2|TRBJ2-1|NA|TRBD2
CASSSVFRTSANEQFF
TGTGCCAGCAGCTCTGTTTTTAGGACTAGCGCCAATGAGCAGTTCTTC
>TRBV6-4|TRBJ1-5|few|TRBD1
CASSDPGQRGQPQHF
TGTGCCAGCAGTGACCCGGGACAGCGGGGTCAGCCCCAGCATTTT
>TRBV27|TRBJ2-2|NA|TRBD1
CASSSTTTSTGAVGELFF
TGTGCCAGCAGTTCAACAACAACGAGTACAGGGGCAGTGGGGGAGCTGTTTTTT
>TRBV13|TRBJ2-7|NA|NA
CASSLNLEQYF
TGTGCCAGCAGCCTGAACCTAGAGCAGTACTTC
>TRBV30|TRBJ1-2|NA|TRBD1
CAWSAQGLDGCTF
TGTGCCTGGAGTGCACAGGGGCTGGATGGCTGCACCTTC
>TRBV28|TRBJ1-2|NA|NA
CASSLYSDSGYGYTF
TGTGCCAGCAGTTTATATTCGGACTCGGGCTATGGCTACACCTTC
>TRBV7-2|TRBJ1-1|NA|NA
CASSLEEGTEAFF
TGTGCCAGCAGCTTAGAGGAGGGCACTGAAGCTTTCTTT
>TRBV28|TRBJ1-3|NA|NA
CASSQVLAGDTIYF
TGTGCCAGCAGTCAGGTGTTGGCCGGGGACACCATATATTTT
>TRBV11-3|TRBJ2-2|once|NA
CASSLGGQNTGELFF
TGTGCCAGCAGCTTAGGCGGACAGAACACCGGGGAGCTGTTTTTT
>TRBV28|TRBJ2-2|NA|NA
CASSAISTGELFF
TGTGCCAGCTCTGCGATAAGCACCGGGGAGCTGTTTTTT
>TRBV19|TRBJ2-7|NA|NA
CASSIGGRPRSSYEQYF
TGTGCCAGTAGTATAGGAGGAAGGCCCAGGAGCTCCTACGAGCAGTACTTC
>TRBV7-2|TRBJ1-1|NA|NA
CASSLGNPEAFF
TGTGCCAGCAGCTTGGGTAACCCTGAAGCTTTCTTT
>TRBV1|TRBJ1-2|NA|NA
CASSQDPPDLDYGYTF
TGCGCCAGCAGCCAAGATCCCCCAGACTTGGACTATGGCTACACCTTC
>TRBV18|TRBJ1-1|NA|NA
CASSPRPRQMNTEAFF
TGTGCCAGCTCACCACGCCCAAGGCAGATGAACACTGAAGCTTTCTTT
>TRBV21-1|TRBJ2-1|few|NA
CASSGEPGLAGGPPSYNEQFF
TGTGCCAGCAGCGGAGAACCGGGACTAGCGGGAGGGCCCCCCTCCTACAATGAGCAGTTCTTC
>TRBV18|TRBJ1-1|few|NA
CASSPGANTEAFF
TGTGCCAGCTCACCGGGAGCGAACACTGAAGCTTTCTTT
>TRBV9|TRBJ2-1|NA|TRBD1
CASSDNTRDRDYNEQFF
TGTGCCAGCAGCGATAACACCCGGGACAGGGACTACAATGAGCAGTTCTTC
>TRBV11-2|TRBJ2-7|NA|NA
CASSFASSYEQYF
TGTGCCAGCAGCTTTGCCTCCAGCTACGAGCAGTACTTC
>TRBV5-8|TRBJ2-7|NA|NA
CASSLGSPTEQYF
TGTGCCAGCAGCTTGGGCAGTCCTACGGAGCAGTACTTC
>TRBV6-5|TRBJ1-2|NA|TRBD1
CASSYQDRLNYGYTF
TGTGCCAGCAGTTACCAGGACAGGCTGAACTATGGCTACACCTTC
>TRBV28|TRBJ2-6|NA|NA
CASSLQGLLSGANVLTF
TGTGCCAGCAGTTTACAGGGCCTCCTCTCTGGGGCCAACGTCCTGACTTTC
>TRBV6-1|TRBJ2-1|NA|NA
CASSLGEVPNEQFF
TGTGCCAGTAGTCTTGGGGAAGTGCCAAATGAGCAGTTCTTC
>TRBV5-1|TRBJ2-4|NA|TRBD1
CASSPEKGTGSLAKNIQYF
TGCGCCAGCAGCCCGGAGAAAGGGACAGGGTCCTTAGCCAAAAACATTCAGTACTTC
>TRBV14|TRBJ2-2|NA|TRBD2
CASSQDLSGRASSGELFF
TGTGCCAGCAGCCAAGATCTAAGTGGGAGGGCCTCCTCCGGGGAGCTGTTTTTT
>TRBV7-8|TRBJ2-3|NA|TRBD1
CASSLPSEDRGLADVATDTQYF
TGTGCCAGCAGCTTACCTTCTGAGGACAGGGGGCTAGCGGACGTTGCCACAGATACGCAGTATTTT
>TRBV14|TRBJ1-1|NA|NA
CASSQDSGGGHAEAFF
TGTGCCAGCAGCCAAGACTCGGGGGGCGGTCACGCTGAAGCTTTCTTT
>TRBV19|TRBJ1-4|NA|TRBD1
CASSGQGVKKLFF
TGTGCCAGCTCTGGACAGGGGGTGAAAAAACTGTTTTTT
>TRBV7-7|TRBJ2-2|NA|TRBD1
CASSGRQGGTGELFF
TGTGCTAGCAGCGGACGACAGGGGGGCACCGGGGAGCTGTTTTTT
>TRBV30|TRBJ1-6|few|NA
CAWTGQDNSPLHF
TGTGCCTGGACAGGGCAGGATAATTCACCCCTCCACTTT
>TRBV9|TRBJ1-1|once|NA
CASSPEGEFAEAFF
TGTGCCAGCAGCCCGGAGGGGGAGTTCGCTGAAGCTTTCTTT
>TRBV4-2|TRBJ1-4|NA|NA
CASSGYLTSTNEKLFF
TGTGCCAGCAGCGGATACCTCACATCAACTAATGAAAAACTGTTTTTT
>TRBV27|TRBJ1-2|few|NA
CASSLGFDYGYTF
TGTGCCAGCAGTTTAGGGTTCGACTATGGCTACACCTTC
>TRBV5-1|TRBJ1-2|once|NA
CASSLEGMGGYTF
TGCGCCAGCAGCTTGGAAGGTATGGGCGGCTACACCTTC
>TRBV13|TRBJ2-2|few|NA
CASSLGGNTGELFF
TGTGCCAGCAGCTTAGGAGGAAACACCGGGGAGCTGTTTTTT
>TRBV7-9|TRBJ2-1|few|TRBD1
CASSLGQAPEQFF
TGTGCCAGCAGCCTTGGACAGGCTCCTGAGCAGTTCTTC
>TRBV28|TRBJ2-3|NA|NA
CASSPRLDPTQYF
TGTGCCAGCAGCCCTCGACTAGACCCTACGCAGTATTTT
>TRBV10-3|TRBJ1-3|NA|NA
CAISEPAGMTPGNTIYF
TGTGCCATCAGTGAGCCGGCAGGGATGACTCCTGGAAACACCATATATTTT
>TRBV18|TRBJ2-7|NA|NA
CASSPTDPSYEQYF
TGTGCCAGCTCACCAACTGACCCCTCCTACGAGCAGTACTTC
>TRBV5-4|TRBJ2-3|NA|NA
CASSLSGWADTQYF
TGTGCCAGCAGCTTGAGCGGGTGGGCAGATACGCAGTATTTT
>TRBV19|TRBJ2-6|few|NA
CASLVRGANVLTF
TGTGCCAGTCTTGTTCGTGGGGCCAACGTCCTGACTTTC
>TRBV27|TRBJ1-2|NA|NA
CASSLQGHANYGYTF
TGTGCCAGCAGTTTACAGGGGCATGCTAACTATGGCTACACCTTC